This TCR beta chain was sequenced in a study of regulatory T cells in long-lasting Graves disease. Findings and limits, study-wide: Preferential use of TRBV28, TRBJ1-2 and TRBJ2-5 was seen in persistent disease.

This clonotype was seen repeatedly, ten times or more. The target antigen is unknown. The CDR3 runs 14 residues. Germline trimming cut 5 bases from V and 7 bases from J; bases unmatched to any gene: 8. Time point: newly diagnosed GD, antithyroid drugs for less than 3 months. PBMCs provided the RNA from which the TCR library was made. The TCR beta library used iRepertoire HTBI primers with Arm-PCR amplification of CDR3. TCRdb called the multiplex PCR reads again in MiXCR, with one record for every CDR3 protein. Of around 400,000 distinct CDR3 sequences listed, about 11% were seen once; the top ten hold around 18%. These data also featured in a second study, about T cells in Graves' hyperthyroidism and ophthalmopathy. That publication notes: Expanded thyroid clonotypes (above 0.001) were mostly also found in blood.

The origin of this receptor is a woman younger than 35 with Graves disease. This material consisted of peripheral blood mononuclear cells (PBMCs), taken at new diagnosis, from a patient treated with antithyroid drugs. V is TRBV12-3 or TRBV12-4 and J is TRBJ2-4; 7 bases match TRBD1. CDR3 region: CASSLDRESNIQYF. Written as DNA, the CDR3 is TGTGCCAGCAGTCTAGACAGGGAAAGTAACATTCAGTACTTC.